This TCR beta chain was sequenced for a study of beta chain features in type 1 diabetes. Study-wide findings and caveats: Shortening of TCRB CDR3s, moderate but significant, appeared in all four CD4+ subsets of Type 1 diabetes patients. VDJ junctions in type 1 diabetes patients carried more deletions and fewer insertions. PCR might preferentially amplify shorter templates, equally in patients and controls.

Since all of the isolated RNA was reverse transcribed, expressed TCRB transcripts were what got sequenced. Approximately 3.6 million reads was the average for naive, central memory and regulatory T cell samples. Sequencing used immunoSEQ multiplex PCR; TCRdb keeps in-frame clones, though not all of them. This sample yields 300,000 or so clones, of which about a tenth are seen a single time; approximately 1% belongs to the top ten. The length of the CDR3 is 13 residues. Germline V gives CDR1 LNHDA, CDR2 SQIVND (reference sequence). Trimming took 6 bases from V and 0 from J, leaving 8 bases between them. Researchers reported sorting CD4+ naive, central memory, regulatory and stem cell-like memory cells via CD45RO/CCR7/CD25/CD127/CD95/CD27. This clone was observed a handful of times. The target antigen is unknown.

The V gene is TRBV19, the J gene TRBJ1-2; D is possibly TRBD1 (5 bases). What was sequenced was central memory CD4+ T cells from blood. The source of this sequence is a man aged 25-45 years with type 1 diabetes. Here the CDR3 reads CASRTGPNYGYTF. The CDR3 nucleotides read TGTGCCAGTAGGACGGGACCTAACTATGGCTACACCTTC. The entire variable domain, with the rest obtained from reference TRBV19 and TRBJ1-2, is as follows: DGGITQSPKYLFRKEGQNVTLSCEQNLNHDAMYWYRQDPGQGLRLIYYSQIVNDFQKGDIAEGYSVSREKKESFPLTVTSAQKNPTAFYLCASRTGPNYGYTFGSGTRLTVV.